The source of this T cell receptor beta chain is a study of shared clonotypes between healthy human individuals. This CDR3 has 14 amino acids. Germline V gene sequence: CDR1 MNHNS, CDR2 SASEGT. J gave up 5 bases and V 5 bases, and 5 bases lay outside the gene matches. Assay: immunoSEQ multiplex PCR; the TCRdb copy retains only in-frame clones and omits some. The sample comprises around 1.4 million clones, 98% of which are singletons, and under 0.45% rests with the top ten. This chain connects TRBV6-1 to TRBJ2-1; 8 nucleotides match TRBD1. The clonotype originates from a man aged 30 to 39 in good health. Material: naive CD4+ T cells sorted from blood. Regarding subset: CD45RA+ positively selected. CDR3 residues: CASSRSGQDNEQFF. In DNA, the CDR3 is TGTGCCAGCAGTAGGTCGGGACAGGACAATGAGCAGTTCTTC.